What follows are 2 T cell receptor beta chains derived from one specimen sequenced in a study of blood T cell repertoires in COVID-19 (TCRdb year 2020). Library prep was done by the immunoSEQ multiplex PCR assay. What TCRdb holds here is the immuneACCESS table cut down to in-frame rearrangements. Part of the clones is not present; checked against another copy, under half of the missing clones reflect an unresolved V gene, and the others are unexplained. This sample lists about 130,000 clones; about 75% were detected once. In total, the top ten clones hold over 15% of the sample. The sequenced material came from peripheral blood. The receptors derive from an elderly man with acute or convalescent COVID-19.

This chain uses TRBV5-6 with TRBJ1-4; D call uncertain. The CDR3 extends over 13 amino acids. Germline loops: CDR1 SGHDT, CDR2 YYEEEE. V was clipped by 4 bases and J by 8 bases, with 12 bases between them. As DNA, the CDR3 is TGTGCCAGCAGCCGGTCATCTCGGGAAAAACTGTTTTTT. Its translation is CASSRSSREKLFF.

Here the CDR3 DNA reads TGTGCCAGCAGTTCCAGGAACACCGGGGAGCTGTTTTTT. As protein: CASSSRNTGELFF. The genes are TRBV6-5 and TRBJ2-2; D ambiguous. V lost 4 bases and J lost 1, with 4 bases in between. The germline V gene has CDR1 MNHEY and CDR2 SVGAGI. The CDR3 contains 13 residues.